Listed here is a single T cell receptor (beta chain). Antigen unknown. The CDR3 contains 17 residues. Per germline, CDR1 SGHTA and CDR2 FQGNSA. The V and J ends lost 5 bases and 1 base respectively, with 19 bases between them. These data come from a study of T cells after yellow fever vaccination. Study-level points and caveats: Highly abundant clonotypes carried over from the bulk population could end up in FACS-sorted repertoires as contaminants. Detected again after the booster were most primary-vaccination clones, at approximately 95% CD4 and approximately 85% CD8.

TCRdb itself ran the 5' RACE reads through MiXCR, one entry per CDR3 protein. Here the sample spans about 550,000 distinct CDR3 sequences, 15% to 20% being singletons. This specimen was PBMCs, taken 15 days after the yellow fever booster vaccination. The TCR sequence derives from a man aged 25 to 45 who received the YFV17D yellow fever vaccine. This chain uses TRBV7-2 with TRBJ2-3, with D perhaps TRBD2 (6 bases). CDR3 region: CASSPGVPFTGTDTQYF. As DNA, the CDR3 is TGTGCCAGCAGCCCGGGGGTCCCCTTTACCGGCACAGATACGCAGTATTTT. Combining the CDR3 with reference TRBV7-2 and TRBJ2-3 gives the whole variable domain GAGVSQSPSNKVTEKGKDVELRCDPISGHTALYWYRQSLGQGLEFLIYFQGNSAPDKSGLPSDRFSAERTGGSVSTLTIQRTQQEDSAVYLCASSPGVPFTGTDTQYFGPGTRLTVL.